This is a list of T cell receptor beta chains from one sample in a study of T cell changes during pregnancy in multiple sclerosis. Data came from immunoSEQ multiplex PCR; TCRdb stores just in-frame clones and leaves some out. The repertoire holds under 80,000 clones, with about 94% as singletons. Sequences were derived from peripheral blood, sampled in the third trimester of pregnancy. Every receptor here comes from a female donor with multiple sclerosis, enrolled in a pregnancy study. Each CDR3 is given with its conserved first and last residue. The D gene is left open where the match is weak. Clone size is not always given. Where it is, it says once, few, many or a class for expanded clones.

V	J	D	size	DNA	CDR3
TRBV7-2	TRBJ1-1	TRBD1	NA	TGTGCCAGCAGCTCGACAGGGCGGGTGAACACTGAAGCTTTCTTT	CASSSTGRVNTEAFF
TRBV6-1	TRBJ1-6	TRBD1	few	TGTGCCAGCAGCGATCCTACAGGGGTCGGTTCACCCCTCCACTTT	CASSDPTGVGSPLHF
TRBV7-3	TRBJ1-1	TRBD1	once	TGTGCCAGCAGCTTAGAGGCAGGGGGTGAAGCTTTCTTT	CASSLEAGGEAFF
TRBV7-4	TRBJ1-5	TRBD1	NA	TGTGCCAGCAGCTTAGGTGGACAGGGGTTGGAGCCCCAGCATTTT	CASSLGGQGLEPQHF
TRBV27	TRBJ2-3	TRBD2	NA	TGTGCCAGCAGTTTAGCGGGGGATAGCACAGATACGCAGTATTTT	CASSLAGDSTDTQYF
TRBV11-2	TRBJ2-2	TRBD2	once	TGTGCCAGCAGCTTAGTCGGCGGGGGGGCCGTTACCGGGGAGCTGTTTTTT	CASSLVGGGAVTGELFF
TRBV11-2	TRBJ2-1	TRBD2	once	TGTGCCAGCAGCTTAGCCCCGGGGGGGTCCAATGAGCAGTTCTTC	CASSLAPGGSNEQFF
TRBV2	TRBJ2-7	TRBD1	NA	TGTGCCAGCAGTGCTGAGACAGGGGTCGAGCAGTACTTC	CASSAETGVEQYF
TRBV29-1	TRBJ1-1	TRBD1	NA	TGCAGCCATCAAGGGGGCGGTGAAGCTTTCTTT	CSHQGGGEAFF
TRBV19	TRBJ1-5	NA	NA	TGTGCCAGTAGCTTCGGGTTCGGGGACTTATTTTATCAGCCCCAGCATTTT	CASSFGFGDLFYQPQHF
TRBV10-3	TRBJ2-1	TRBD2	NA	TGTGCCGTTAGCGGGGGGGCCGAGTCCTACAATGAGCAGTTCTTC	CAVSGGAESYNEQFF
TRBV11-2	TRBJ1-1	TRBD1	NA	TGTGCCAGCGGGGGGGACAGGGGAGGACCTAACATGAACACTGAAGCTTTCTTT	CASGGDRGGPNMNTEAFF
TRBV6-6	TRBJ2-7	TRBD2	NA	TGTGCCACCCGGGGGGGGGTGACCTACGAGCAGTACTTC	CATRGGVTYEQYF
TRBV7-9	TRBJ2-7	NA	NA	TGTGCCAGCAGCTTAGGTGGGTGGGGGGACTCCTACGAGCAGTACTTC	CASSLGGWGDSYEQYF
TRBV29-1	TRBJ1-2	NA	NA	TGCATTTCGAGGAGGGACTATGGCTACACCTTC	CISRRDYGYTF
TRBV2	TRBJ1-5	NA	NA	TGTGCCAGCAGTGAGGTCAGGGGTGGTCAGCCCCAGCATTTT	CASSEVRGGQPQHF
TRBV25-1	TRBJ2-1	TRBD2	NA	TGTGCCAGCAGTGAAAGTGGGAGGGGCCGAGGGGAGCAGTTCTTC	CASSESGRGRGEQFF
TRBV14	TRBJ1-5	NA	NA	TGTGCCAGCAGCCAAGATTGGGGGGTCCCCAATCAGCCCCAGCATTTT	CASSQDWGVPNQPQHF
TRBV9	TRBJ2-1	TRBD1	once	TGTGCCAGCAGCGTGCGTCAGGGGGCGAATGAGCAGTTCTTC	CASSVRQGANEQFF
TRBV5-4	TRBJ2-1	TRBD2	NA	TGTGCCAGCGGCTCTCCACTAGCGGGGGGGATTTACAATGAGCAGTTCTTC	CASGSPLAGGIYNEQFF
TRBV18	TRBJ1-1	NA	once	TGTGCCAGCTCACCTGGCCGGGGTGTAAAGGACACTGAAGCTTTCTTT	CASSPGRGVKDTEAFF
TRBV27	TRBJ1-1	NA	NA	TGTGCCAGCAGTTACAGGGACGGATCGACTGAAGCTTTCTTT	CASSYRDGSTEAFF
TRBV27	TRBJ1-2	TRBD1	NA	TGTGCCAGCAGTGGGACAGGGTGGAATGGCTACACCTTC	CASSGTGWNGYTF
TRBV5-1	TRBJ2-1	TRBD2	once	TGCGCCAGCAGCGCCGGGACTAGCTCCTACAATGAGCAGTTCTTC	CASSAGTSSYNEQFF
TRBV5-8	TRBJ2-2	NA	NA	TGTGCCAGCAGCCGGGATTTACTCGGGGAGCTGTTTTTT	CASSRDLLGELFF
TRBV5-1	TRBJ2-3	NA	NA	TGCGCCAGCAGTCTGGGGCTTGGCACAGATACGCAGTATTTT	CASSLGLGTDTQYF
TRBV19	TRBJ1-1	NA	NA	TGTGCCAGTAGTACGGGGATTCCGAACACTGAAGCTTTCTTT	CASSTGIPNTEAFF
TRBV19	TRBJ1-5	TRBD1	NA	TGTGCCAGTAGTCCCGGACAGGGAGGGAATCAGCCCCAGCATTTT	CASSPGQGGNQPQHF
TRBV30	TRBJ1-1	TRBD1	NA	TGTGCCCGGACTACCGGGACAGCAAACACTGAAGCTTTCTTT	CARTTGTANTEAFF
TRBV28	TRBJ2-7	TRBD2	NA	TGTGCCAGCAGTTTCGGGGGGGCTCCGAGCTCCTACGAGCAGTACTTC	CASSFGGAPSSYEQYF
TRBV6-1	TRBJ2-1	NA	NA	TGTGCCAGCTCACGTACATGGGGAGATGAGCAGTTCTTC	CASSRTWGDEQFF
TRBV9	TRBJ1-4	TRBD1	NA	TGTGCCAGCAGCGTAGGGCGGACAGGAGCTGAAAAACTGTTTTTT	CASSVGRTGAEKLFF
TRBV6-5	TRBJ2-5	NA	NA	TGTGCCAGCGGAACCCGGGGCCAAGAGACCCAGTACTTC	CASGTRGQETQYF
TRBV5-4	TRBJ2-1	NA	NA	TGTGCCAGCAGCTCCCCGGACAAGGCGGGGAGAGAGCAGTTCTTC	CASSSPDKAGREQFF
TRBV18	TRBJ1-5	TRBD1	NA	TGTGCCAGCTCACGGCTACAGGGGAATCAGCCCCAGCATTTT	CASSRLQGNQPQHF
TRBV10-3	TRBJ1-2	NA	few	TGTGCCATCCGACAGAACTATGGCTACACCTTC	CAIRQNYGYTF
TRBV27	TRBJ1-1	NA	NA	TGTGCCAGCAGTTACGCCTATGACACTGAAGCTTTCTTT	CASSYAYDTEAFF
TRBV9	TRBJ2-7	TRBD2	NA	TGTGCCAGCAGCTTGGGACTAGCGGGATCCTACGAGCAGTACTTC	CASSLGLAGSYEQYF
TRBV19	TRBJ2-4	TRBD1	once	TGTGCCAGTAGCGGACAGGGACTCGGCATTCAGTACTTC	CASSGQGLGIQYF
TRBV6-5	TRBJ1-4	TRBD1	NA	TGTGCCAGCAGCCCGCCGGGACAGGGTTTTTCCCAACTGTTTTTT	CASSPPGQGFSQLFF
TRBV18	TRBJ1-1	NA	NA	TGTGCCAGCTCACCACTCGCAGAGAACACTGAAGCTTTCTTT	CASSPLAENTEAFF
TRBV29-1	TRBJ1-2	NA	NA	TGCAGCGTCGAACAAGGCTACACCTTC	CSVEQGYTF
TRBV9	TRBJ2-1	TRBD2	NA	TGTGCCAGCAGCGTAGTGGCCCCGGGGGGTGGACTAGGCAATGAGCAGTTCTTC	CASSVVAPGGGLGNEQFF
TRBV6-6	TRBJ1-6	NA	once	TGTGCCAGCAGTCAACTCGACTCCCATAATTCACCCCTCCACTTT	CASSQLDSHNSPLHF
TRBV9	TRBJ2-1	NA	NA	TGTGCCAGCGGGCAGTACCTGAATGAGCAGTTCTTC	CASGQYLNEQFF
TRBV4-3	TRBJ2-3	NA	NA	TGCGCCAGCAGCGAAGGACTCCGGGGCACAGATACGCAGTATTTT	CASSEGLRGTDTQYF
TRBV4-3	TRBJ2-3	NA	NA	TGCGCCAGCAGCCAAGATTGGGGGACTCTTCAGTATTTT	CASSQDWGTLQYF
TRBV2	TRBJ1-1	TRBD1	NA	TGTGCCAGCAGTGAGAGAGGAGGACAGGGGGCTGAAGCTTTCTTT	CASSERGGQGAEAFF
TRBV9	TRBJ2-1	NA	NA	TGTGCCAGCAGCGTAGGGAGCGGGCCAAACAATGAGCAGTTCTTC	CASSVGSGPNNEQFF
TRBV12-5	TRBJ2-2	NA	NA	TGTGCTAGTGGTCCCCCACGGGGGTCAACGAACACCGGGGAGCTGTTTTTT	CASGPPRGSTNTGELFF
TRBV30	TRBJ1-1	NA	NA	TGTGCCTGGAGTTCTGGGCAAAAAAGCACTGAAGCTTTCTTT	CAWSSGQKSTEAFF
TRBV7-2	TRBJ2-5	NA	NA	TGTGCCAGCAGCTTAAAGTTAGCCGGGGAGACCCAGTACTTC	CASSLKLAGETQYF
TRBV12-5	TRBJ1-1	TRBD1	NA	TGTGCTAGTGGCACGACAGGGTATTTGCGGGCTTTCTTT	CASGTTGYLRAFF
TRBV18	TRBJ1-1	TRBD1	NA	TGTGCCAGCTCGCGCGGCCGGGACAGGGAATTAGAAGCTTTCTTT	CASSRGRDRELEAFF